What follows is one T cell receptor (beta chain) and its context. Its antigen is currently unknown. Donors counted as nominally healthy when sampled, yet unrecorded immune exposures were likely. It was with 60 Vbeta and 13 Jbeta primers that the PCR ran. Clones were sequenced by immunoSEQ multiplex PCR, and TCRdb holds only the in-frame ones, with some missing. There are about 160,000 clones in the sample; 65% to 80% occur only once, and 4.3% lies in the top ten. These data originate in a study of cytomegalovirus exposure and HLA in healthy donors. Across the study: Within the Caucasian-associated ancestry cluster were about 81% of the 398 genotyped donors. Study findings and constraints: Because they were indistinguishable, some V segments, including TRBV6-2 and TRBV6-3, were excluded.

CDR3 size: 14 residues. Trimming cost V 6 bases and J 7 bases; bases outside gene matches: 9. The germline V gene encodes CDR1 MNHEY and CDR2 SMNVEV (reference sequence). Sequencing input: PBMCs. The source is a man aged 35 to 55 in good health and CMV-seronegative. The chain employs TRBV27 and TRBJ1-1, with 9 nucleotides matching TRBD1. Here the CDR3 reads CASSLTGTGNEAFF. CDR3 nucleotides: TGTGCCAGCAGCCTTACCGGGACAGGGAATGAAGCTTTCTTT.